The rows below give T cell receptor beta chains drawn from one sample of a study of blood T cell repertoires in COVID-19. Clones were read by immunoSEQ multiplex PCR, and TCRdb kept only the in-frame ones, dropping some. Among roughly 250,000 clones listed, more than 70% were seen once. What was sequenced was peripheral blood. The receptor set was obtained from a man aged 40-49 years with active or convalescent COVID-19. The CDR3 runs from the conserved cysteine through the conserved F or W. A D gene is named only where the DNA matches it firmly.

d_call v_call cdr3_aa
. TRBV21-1 CASSPRGGAGYEQYF
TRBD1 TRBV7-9 CASSPRGQAPSYEQYF
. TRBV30 CASRGGVPDTQYF
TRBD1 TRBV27 CASSYAGTGPYEGGYTF
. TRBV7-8 CASSLVGVSSYNEQFF
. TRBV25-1 CASSESLSSTDTQYF
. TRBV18 CASSPQYRVGVMNTEAFF
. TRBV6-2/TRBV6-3 CASSYARESEQFF
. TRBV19 CASSIEGSGVGTEAFF
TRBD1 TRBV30 CAWSVGQGARETQYF
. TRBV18 CASRDRGPDTQYF
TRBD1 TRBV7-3 CASSLADRDRDTQYF
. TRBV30 CAWNRGAEQFF
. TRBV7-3 CASSPQGVSDSPLHF
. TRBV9 CASSVGGIMAGELFF
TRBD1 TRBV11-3 CASSLDLGTGVSGNTIYF
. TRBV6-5 CASSYSRVSNQPQHF
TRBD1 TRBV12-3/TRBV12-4 CASSFQGAGYTF
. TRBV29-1 CSAPTGGYQETQYF
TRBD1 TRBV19 CASSMDRVKAFF
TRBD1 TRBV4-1 CASRRVPGQGAGEQFF
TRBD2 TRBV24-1 CATSDPHGTTNEQFF
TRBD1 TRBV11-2 CASSFAPGTGWTEAFF
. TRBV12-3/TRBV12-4 CASSFGGPYEQYF
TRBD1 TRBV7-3 CASSFDRVGLGLAFF
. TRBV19 CASSLPSLGGSTVSPYNEQFF
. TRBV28 CASRSGRRADNEQFF
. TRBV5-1 CASSGIPRGQPKNTSSYNSPLHF
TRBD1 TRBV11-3 CASSPRQGNTGELFF
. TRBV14 CASSPLINTIYF
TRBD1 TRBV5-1 CASSLAVGTDPLYGYTF
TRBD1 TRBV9 CASSLGQTNTEAFF
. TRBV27 CASSSPLGSEKLFF
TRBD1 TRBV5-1 CASSLLAGTDFYGYTF
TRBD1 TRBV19 CAARGTGRYYGYTF
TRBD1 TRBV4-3 CASSQARQGSYEQYF
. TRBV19 CASSMGGNTEAFF
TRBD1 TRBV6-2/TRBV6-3 CASSYRDRKGEQFF
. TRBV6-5 CASSSGGDTQYF
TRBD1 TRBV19 CASSRGGQPNSYEQYF
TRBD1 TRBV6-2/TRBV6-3 CASSYRQGGLNQPQHF
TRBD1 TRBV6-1 CASSDPSRDRGYF
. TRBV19 CASSRGSEETQYF
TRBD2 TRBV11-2 CASSYPTSVGEQYF
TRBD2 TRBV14 CASSLAENTGELFF
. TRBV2 CAINRGEGTEAFF
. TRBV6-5 CASSTDIWGEKLFF
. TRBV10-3 CAISVQAGNTIYF
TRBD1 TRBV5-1 CASSPGQGAATNEKLFF